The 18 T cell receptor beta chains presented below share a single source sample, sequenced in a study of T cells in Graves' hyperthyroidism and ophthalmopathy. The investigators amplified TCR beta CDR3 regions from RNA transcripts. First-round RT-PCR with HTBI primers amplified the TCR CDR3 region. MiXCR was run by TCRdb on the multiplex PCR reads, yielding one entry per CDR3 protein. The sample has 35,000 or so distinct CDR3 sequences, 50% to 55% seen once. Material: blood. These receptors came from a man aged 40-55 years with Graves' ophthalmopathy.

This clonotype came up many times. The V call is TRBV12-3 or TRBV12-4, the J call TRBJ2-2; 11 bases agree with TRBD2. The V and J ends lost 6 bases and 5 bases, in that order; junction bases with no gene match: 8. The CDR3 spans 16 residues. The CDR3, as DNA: TGTGCCAGCAGCTTCCCTAGCGGGGGGCGGACCGGGGAGCTGTTTTTT. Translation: CASSFPSGGRTGELFF.

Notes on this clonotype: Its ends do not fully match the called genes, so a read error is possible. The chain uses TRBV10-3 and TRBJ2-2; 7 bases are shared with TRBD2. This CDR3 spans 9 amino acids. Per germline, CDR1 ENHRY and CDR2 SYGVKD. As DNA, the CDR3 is TGTGCCGGACCGGGGGGGCTGTTTTTT. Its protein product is CAGPGGLFF.

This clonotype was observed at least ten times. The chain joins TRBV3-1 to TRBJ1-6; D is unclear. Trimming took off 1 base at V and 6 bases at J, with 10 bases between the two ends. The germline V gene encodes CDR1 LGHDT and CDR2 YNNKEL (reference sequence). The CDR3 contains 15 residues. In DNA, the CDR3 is TGTGCCAGCAGCCAAGGGGTCTCGGGTAATTCACCCCTCCACTTT. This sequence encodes CASSQGVSGNSPLHF.

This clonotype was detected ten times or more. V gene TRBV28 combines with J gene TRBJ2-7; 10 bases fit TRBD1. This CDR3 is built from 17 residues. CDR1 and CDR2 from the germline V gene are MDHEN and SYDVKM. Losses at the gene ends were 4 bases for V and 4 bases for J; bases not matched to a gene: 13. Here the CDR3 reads CASSYDSRQGASYEQYF. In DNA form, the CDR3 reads TGTGCCAGCAGTTATGACTCCCGACAGGGGGCGTCGTACGAGCAGTACTTC. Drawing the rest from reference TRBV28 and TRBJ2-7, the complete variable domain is DVKVTQSSRYLVKRTGEKVFLECVQDMDHENMFWYRQDPGLGLRLIYFSYDVKMKEKGDIPEGYSVSREKKERFSLILESASTNQTSMYLCASSYDSRQGASYEQYFGPGTRLTVT.

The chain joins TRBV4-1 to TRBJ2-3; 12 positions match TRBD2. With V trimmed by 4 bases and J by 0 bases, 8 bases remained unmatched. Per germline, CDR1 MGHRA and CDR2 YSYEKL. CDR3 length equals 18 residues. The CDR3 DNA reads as TGCGCCAGCAGCCTGCTAGCGGGGGGGGGGACTAGCACAGATACGCAGTATTTT. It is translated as CASSLLAGGGTSTDTQYF.

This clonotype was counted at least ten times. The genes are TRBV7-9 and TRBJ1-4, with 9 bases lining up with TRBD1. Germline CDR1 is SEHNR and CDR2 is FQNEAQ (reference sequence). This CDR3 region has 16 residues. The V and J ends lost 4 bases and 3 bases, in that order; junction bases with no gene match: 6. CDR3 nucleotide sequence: TGTGCCAGCAGCTCGGGACAGGGAATGGCTAATGAAAAACTGTTTTTT. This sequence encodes CASSSGQGMANEKLFF.

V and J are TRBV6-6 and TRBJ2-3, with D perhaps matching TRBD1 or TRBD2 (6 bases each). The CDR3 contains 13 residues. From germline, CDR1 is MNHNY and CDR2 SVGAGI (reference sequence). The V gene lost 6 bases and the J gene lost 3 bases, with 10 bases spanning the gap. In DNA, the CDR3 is TGTGCCAGCAGCCGAGGGGGGACAGATACGCAGTATTTT. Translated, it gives CASSRGGTDTQYF.

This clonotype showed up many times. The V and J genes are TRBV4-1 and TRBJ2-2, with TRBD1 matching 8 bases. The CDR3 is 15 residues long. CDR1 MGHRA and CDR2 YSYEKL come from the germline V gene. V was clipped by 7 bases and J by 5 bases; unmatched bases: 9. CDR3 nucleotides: TGCGCCAGCACCCCGACAGGGGAAAAAACCGGGGAGCTGTTTTTT. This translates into CASTPTGEKTGELFF.

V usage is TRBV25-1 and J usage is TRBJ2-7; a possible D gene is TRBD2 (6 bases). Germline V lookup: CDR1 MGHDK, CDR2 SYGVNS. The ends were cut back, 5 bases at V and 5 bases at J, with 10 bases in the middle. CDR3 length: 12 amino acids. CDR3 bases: TGTGCCAGCAGTCGACTAGAAAACGAGCAGTACTTC. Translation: CASSRLENEQYF.

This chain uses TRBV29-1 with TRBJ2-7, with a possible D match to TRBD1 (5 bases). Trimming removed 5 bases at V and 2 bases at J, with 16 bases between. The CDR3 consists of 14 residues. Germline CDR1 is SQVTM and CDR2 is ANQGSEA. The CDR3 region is CSVQGHYTTYEQYF. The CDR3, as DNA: TGCAGCGTTCAGGGTCACTACACCACCTACGAGCAGTACTTC.

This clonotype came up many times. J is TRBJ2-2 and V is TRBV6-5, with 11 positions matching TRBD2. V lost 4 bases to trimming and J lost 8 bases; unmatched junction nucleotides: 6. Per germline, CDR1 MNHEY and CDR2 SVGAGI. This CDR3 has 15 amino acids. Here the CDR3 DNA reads TGTGCCAGCAGTTTCAATAGCGGGGGGGCAGGGGAGCTGTTTTTT. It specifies CASSFNSGGAGELFF.

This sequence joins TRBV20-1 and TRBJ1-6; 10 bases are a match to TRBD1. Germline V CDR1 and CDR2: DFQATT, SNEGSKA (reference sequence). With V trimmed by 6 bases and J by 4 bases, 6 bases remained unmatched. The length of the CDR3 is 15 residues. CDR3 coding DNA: TGCAGTGCCCGACAGGGGGCGGATTATAATTCACCCCTCCACTTT. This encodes CSARQGADYNSPLHF.

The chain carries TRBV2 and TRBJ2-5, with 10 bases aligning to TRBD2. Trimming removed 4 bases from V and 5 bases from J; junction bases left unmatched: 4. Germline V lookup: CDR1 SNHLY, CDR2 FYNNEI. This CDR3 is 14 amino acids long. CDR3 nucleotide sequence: TGTGCCAGCAGTGGACTAGCGGGCGGGGAGACCCAGTACTTC. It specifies CASSGLAGGETQYF.

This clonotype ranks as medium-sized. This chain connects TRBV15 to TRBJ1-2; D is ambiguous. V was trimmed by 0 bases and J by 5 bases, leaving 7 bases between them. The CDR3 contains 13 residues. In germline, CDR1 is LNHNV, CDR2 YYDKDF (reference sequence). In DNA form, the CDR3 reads TGTGCCACCAGCAGAGATAGCGCGTATGGCTACACCTTC. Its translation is CATSRDSAYGYTF.

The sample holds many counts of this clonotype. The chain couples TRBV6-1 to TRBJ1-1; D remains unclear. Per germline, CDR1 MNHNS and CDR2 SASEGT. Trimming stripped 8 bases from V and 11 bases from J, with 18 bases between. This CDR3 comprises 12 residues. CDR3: CASGRVSDGAFF. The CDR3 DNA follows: TGTGCCAGCGGTCGGGTGTCGGATGGGGCTTTCTTT.

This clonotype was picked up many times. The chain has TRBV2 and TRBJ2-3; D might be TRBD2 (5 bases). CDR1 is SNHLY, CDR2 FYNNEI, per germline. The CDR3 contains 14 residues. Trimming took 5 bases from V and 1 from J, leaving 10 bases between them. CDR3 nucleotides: TGTGCCAGCAGTCCCGACGGGGGCACAGATACGCAGTATTTT. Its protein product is CASSPDGGTDTQYF.

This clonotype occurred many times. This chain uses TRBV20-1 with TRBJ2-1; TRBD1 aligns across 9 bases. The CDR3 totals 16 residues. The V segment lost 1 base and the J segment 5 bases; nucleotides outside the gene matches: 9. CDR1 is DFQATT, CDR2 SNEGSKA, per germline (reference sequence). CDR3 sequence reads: CSARGTGELGNNEQFF. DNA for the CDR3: TGCAGTGCTAGAGGGACAGGGGAATTAGGTAACAATGAGCAGTTCTTC.

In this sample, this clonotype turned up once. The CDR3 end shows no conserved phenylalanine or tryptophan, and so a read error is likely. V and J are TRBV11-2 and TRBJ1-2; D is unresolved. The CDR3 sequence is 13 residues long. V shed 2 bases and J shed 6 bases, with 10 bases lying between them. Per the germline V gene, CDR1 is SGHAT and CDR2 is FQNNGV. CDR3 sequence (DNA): TGTGCCAGCAGCTTACCCGGAACCCATGGCTACACCTCC. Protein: CASSLPGTHGYTS.